This TCR beta chain was profiled in a study of shared clonotypes between healthy human individuals. Unsorted PBMC DNA was run through sequencing on ten immunoSEQ deep assay plates. Assay used: immunoSEQ multiplex PCR; TCRdb lists only in-frame clones, some missing. Among under 600,000 clones listed, 70% to 80% were seen once. The sequencing sample was made of PBMCs. The clonotype comes from a woman in her forties in good health. Some clones in this sample may be carry-over from other donors' samples.

CDR3 protein: CAWSSGLAGLVGELFF. DNA of the CDR3: TGTGCCTGGAGTTCCGGACTAGCGGGACTCGTCGGGGAGCTGTTTTTT. V usage is TRBV30 and J usage is TRBJ2-2; TRBD2 aligns across 12 bases. V was clipped by 2 bases and J by 7 bases; unmatched bases: 8. The germline CDR1 and CDR2 sequences are GTSNPN and SVGIG (reference sequence). This CDR3 spans 16 amino acids.